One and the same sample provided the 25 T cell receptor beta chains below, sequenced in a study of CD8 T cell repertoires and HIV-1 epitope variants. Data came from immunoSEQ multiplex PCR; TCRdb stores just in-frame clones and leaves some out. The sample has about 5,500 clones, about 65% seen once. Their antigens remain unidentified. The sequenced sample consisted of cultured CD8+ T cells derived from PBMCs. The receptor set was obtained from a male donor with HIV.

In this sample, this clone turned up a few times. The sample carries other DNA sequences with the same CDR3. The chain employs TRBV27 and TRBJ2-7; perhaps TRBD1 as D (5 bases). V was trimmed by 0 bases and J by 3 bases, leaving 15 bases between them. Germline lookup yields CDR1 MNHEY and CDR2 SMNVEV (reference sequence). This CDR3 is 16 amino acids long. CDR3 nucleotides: TGTGCCAGCAGTTTATCCCAGGGTACTCTGAGCTACGAGCAGTACTTC. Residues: CASSLSQGTLSYEQYF.

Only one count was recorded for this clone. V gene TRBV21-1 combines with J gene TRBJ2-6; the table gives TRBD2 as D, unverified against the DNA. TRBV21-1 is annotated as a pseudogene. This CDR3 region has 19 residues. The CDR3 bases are TGTGCCAGCAGCAAAGGGAGGCTAAAAGGCATCTCTGGGGCCAACGTCCTGACTTTC. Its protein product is CASSKGRLKGISGANVLTF.

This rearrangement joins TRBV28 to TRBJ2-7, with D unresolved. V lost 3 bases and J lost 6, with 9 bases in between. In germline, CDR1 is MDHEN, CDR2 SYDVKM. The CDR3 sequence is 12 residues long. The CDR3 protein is CASSLDAPEQYF. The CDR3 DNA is TGTGCCAGCAGTTTGGACGCCCCCGAGCAGTACTTC.

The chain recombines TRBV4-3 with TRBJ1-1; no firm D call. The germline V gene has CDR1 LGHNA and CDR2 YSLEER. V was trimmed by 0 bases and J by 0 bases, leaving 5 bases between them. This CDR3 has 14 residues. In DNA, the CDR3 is TGCGCCAGCAGCCAAGAACCCATGAACACTGAAGCTTTCTTT. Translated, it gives CASSQEPMNTEAFF.

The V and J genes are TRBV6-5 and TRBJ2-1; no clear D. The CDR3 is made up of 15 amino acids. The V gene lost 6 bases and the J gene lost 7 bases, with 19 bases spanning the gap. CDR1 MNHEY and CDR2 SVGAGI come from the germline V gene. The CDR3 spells CASRPSRTATNEQFF. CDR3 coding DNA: TGTGCCAGCAGGCCGTCCAGAACGGCCACTAATGAGCAGTTCTTC.

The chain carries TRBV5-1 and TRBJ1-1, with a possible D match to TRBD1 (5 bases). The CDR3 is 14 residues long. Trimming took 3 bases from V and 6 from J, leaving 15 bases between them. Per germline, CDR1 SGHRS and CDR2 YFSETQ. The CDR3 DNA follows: TGCGCCAGCAGCTCAACTGCGGGGGGACCTGAAGCTTTCTTT. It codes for CASSSTAGGPEAFF.

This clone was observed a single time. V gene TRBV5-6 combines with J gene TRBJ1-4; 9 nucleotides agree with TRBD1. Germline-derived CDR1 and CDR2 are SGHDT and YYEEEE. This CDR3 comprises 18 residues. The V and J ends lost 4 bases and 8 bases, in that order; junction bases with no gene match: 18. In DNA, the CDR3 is TGTGCCAGCAGCCTACCGGGACAGGGTGCCGGGCGTTTCGAAAAACTGTTTTTT. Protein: CASSLPGQGAGRFEKLFF.

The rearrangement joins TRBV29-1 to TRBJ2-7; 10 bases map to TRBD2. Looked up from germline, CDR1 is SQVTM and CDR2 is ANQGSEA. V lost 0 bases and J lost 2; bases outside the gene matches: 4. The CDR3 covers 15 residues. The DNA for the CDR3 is TGCAGCGTTGAAGAGCGAGCGGGAGGGCCCTACGAGCAGTACTTC. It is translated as CSVEERAGGPYEQYF.

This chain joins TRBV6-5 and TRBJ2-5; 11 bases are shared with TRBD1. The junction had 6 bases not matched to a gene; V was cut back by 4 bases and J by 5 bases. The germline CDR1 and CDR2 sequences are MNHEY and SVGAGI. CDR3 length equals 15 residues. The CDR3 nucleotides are TGTGCCAGCAGTTCCCCCGGGACAGGGGGGGAGACCCAGTACTTC. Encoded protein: CASSSPGTGGETQYF.

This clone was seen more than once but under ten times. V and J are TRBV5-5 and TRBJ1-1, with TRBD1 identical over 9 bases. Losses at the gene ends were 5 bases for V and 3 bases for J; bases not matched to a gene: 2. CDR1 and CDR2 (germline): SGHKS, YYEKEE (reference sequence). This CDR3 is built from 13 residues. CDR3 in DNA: TGTGCCAGCAGTCGGACAGGGGACACTGAAGCTTTCTTT. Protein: CASSRTGDTEAFF.

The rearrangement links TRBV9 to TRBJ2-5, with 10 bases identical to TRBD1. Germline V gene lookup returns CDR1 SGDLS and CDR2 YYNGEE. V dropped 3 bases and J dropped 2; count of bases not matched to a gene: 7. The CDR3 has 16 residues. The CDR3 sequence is CASSARDRGFQETQYF. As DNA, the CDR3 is TGTGCCAGCAGCGCCCGGGACAGGGGATTTCAAGAGACCCAGTACTTC. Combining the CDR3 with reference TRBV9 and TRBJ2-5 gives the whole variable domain DSGVTQTPKHLITATGQRVTLRCSPRSGDLSVYWYQQSLDQGLQFLIQYYNGEERAKGNILERFSAQQFPDLHSELNLSSLELGDSALYFCASSARDRGFQETQYFGPGTRLLVL.

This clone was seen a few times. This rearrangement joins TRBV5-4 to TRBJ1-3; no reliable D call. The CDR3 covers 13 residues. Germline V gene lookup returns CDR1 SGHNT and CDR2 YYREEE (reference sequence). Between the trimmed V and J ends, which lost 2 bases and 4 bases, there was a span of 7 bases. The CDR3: CASSFVGGNTIYF. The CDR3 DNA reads TGTGCCAGCAGCTTCGTTGGGGGAAACACCATATATTTT.

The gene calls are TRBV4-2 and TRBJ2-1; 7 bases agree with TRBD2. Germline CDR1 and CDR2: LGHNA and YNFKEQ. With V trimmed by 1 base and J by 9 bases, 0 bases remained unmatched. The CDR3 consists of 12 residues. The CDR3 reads CASSQAGGEQFF. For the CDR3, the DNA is TGTGCCAGCAGCCAAGCGGGGGGTGAGCAGTTCTTC.

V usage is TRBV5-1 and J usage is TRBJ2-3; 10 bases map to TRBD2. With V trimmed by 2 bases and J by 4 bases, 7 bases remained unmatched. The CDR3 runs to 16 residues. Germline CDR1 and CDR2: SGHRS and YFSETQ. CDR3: CASSFVSGGAADTQYF. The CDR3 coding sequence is TGCGCCAGCAGCTTCGTAAGCGGGGGGGCGGCAGATACGCAGTATTTT.

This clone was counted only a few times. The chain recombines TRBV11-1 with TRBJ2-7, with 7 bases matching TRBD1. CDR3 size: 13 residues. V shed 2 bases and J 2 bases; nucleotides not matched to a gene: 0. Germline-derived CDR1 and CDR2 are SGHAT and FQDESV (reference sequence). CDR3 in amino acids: CASSLQGAYEQYF. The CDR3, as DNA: TGTGCCAGCAGCTTACAGGGGGCCTACGAGCAGTACTTC.

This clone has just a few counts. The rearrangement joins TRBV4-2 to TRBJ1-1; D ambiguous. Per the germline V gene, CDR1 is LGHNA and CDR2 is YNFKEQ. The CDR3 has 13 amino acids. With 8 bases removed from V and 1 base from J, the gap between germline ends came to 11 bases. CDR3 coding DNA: TGTGCCAGCGCCAGAACCCAGAACACTGAAGCTTTCTTT. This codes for CASARTQNTEAFF.

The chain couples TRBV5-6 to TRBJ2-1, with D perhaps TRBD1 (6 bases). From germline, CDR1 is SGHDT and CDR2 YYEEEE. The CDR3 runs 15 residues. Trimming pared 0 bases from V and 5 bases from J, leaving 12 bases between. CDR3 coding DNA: TGTGCCAGCAGCTTGGGCCAGGGGTGGGACAATGAGCAGTTCTTC. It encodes CASSLGQGWDNEQFF.

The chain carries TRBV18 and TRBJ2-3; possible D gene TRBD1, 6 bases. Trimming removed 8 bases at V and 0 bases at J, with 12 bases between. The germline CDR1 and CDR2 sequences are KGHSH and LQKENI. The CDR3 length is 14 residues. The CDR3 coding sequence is TGTGCCAGCCAGGCCACAGGGAGCACAGATACGCAGTATTTT. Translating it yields CASQATGSTDTQYF.

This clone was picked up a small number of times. CDR3 DNA sequence: TGTGCCAGCAGCCACGCCGGAGTGGTTGGGCAAGATGGCTACACCTTC. Encoded protein: CASSHAGVVGQDGYTF. This chain connects TRBV7-9 to TRBJ1-2; D gene uncertain. Trimming stripped 5 bases from V and 6 bases from J, with 22 bases between. The germline CDR1 and CDR2 sequences are SEHNR and FQNEAQ (reference sequence). The CDR3 sequence is 16 residues long.

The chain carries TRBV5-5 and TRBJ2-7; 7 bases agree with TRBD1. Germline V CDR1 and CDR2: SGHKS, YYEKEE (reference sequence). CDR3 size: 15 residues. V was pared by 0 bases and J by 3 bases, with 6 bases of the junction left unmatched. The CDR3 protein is CASSLVRTGLYEQYF. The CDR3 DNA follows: TGTGCCAGCAGCTTGGTCCGGACAGGCCTCTACGAGCAGTACTTC.

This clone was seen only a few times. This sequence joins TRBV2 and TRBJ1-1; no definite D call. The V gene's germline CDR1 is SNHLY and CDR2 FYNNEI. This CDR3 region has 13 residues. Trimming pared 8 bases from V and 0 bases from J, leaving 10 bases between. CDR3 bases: TGTGCCAGCCGTGGAATTATGAACACTGAAGCTTTCTTT. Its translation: CASRGIMNTEAFF.

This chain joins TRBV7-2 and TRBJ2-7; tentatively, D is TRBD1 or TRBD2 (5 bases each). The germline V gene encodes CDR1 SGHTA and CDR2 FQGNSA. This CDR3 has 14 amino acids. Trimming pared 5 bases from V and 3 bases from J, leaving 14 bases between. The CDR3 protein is CASSLRDGYYEQYF. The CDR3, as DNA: TGTGCCAGCAGCCTCCGGGACGGATACTACGAGCAGTACTTC.

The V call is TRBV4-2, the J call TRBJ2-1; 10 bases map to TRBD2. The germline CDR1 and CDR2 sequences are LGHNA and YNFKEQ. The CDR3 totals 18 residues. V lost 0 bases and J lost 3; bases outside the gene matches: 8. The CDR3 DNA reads TGTGCCAGCAGCCAAGATTTGGCGGGACTAGCGATCTACAATGAGCAGTTCTTC. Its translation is CASSQDLAGLAIYNEQFF.

The CDR3 region has the DNA TGCGCCAGCAGGTCGGGGCCGGGACAGGGTTCCTACGAGCAGTACTTC. Residues: CASRSGPGQGSYEQYF. The J gene is TRBJ2-7, the V gene TRBV4-1; 9 bases line up with TRBD1. From germline, CDR1 is MGHRA and CDR2 YSYEKL. The CDR3 is made up of 16 amino acids. The V gene end was trimmed by 6 bases and the J gene end by 1 base; junction bases not matched to a gene: 10.

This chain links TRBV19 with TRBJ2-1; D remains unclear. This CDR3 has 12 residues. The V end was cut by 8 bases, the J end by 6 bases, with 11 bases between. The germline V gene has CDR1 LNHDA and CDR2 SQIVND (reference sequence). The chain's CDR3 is CASGLVSNEQFF. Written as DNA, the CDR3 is TGTGCCAGTGGCTTAGTATCCAATGAGCAGTTCTTC. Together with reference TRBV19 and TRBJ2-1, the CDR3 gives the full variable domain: DGGITQSPKYLFRKEGQNVTLSCEQNLNHDAMYWYRQDPGQGLRLIYYSQIVNDFQKGDIAEGYSVSREKKESFPLTVTSAQKNPTAFYLCASGLVSNEQFFGPGTRLTVL.